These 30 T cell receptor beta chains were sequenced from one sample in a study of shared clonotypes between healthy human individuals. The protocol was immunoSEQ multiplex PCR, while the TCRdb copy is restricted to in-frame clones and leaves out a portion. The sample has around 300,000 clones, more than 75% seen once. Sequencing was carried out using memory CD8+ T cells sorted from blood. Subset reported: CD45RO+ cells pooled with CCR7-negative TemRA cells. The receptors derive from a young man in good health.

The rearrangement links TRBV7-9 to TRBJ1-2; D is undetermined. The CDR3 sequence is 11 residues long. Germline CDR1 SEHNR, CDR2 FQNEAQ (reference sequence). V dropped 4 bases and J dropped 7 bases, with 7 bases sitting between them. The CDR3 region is CASSWRSGYTF. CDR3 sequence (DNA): TGTGCCAGCAGCTGGAGGTCTGGCTACACCTTC.

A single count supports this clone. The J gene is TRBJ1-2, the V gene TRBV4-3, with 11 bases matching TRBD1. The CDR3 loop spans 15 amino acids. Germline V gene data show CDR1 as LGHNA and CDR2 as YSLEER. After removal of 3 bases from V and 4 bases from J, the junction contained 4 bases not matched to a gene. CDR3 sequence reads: CASSHGTGGGYGYTF. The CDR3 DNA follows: TGCGCCAGCAGCCACGGGACAGGGGGAGGCTATGGCTACACCTTC.

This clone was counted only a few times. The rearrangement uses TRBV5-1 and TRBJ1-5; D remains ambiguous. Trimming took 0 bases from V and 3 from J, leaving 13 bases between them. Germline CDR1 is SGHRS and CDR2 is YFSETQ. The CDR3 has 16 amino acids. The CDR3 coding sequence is TGCGCCAGCAGCTTGGGTCCGGATTTTTACAATCAGCCCCAGCATTTT. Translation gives CASSLGPDFYNQPQHF.

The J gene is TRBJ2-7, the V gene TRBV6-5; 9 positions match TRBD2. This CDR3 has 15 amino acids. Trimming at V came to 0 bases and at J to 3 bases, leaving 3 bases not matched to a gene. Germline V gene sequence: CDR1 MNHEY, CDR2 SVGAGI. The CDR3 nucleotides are TGTGCCAGCAGTTACTCGCCTAGCGGGGACTACGAGCAGTACTTC. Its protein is CASSYSPSGDYEQYF.

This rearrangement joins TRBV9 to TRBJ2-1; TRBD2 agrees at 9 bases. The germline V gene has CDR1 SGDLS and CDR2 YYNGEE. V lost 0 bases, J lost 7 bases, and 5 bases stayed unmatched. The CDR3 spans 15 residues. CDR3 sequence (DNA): TGTGCCAGCAGCGTAGGGACCCTAGCGGGAAATGAGCAGTTCTTC. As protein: CASSVGTLAGNEQFF.

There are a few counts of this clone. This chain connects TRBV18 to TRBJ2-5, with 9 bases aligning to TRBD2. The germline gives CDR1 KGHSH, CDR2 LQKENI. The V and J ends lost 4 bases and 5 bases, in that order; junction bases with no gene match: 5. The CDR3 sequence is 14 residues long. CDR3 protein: CASSRSGGSETQYF. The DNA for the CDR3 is TGTGCCAGCTCACGTAGCGGGGGATCGGAGACCCAGTACTTC. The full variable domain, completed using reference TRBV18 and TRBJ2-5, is NAGVMQNPRHLVRRRGQEARLRCSPMKGHSHVYWYRQLPEEGLKFMVYLQKENIIDESGMPKERFSAEFPKEGPSILRIQQVVRGDSAAYFCASSRSGGSETQYFGPGTRLLVL.

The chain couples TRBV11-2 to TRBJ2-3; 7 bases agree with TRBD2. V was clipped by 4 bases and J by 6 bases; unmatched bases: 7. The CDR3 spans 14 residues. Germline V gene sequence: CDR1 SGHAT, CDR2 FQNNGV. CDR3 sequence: CASSSGLKVDTQYF. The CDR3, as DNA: TGTGCCAGCAGCTCGGGACTAAAAGTGGATACGCAGTATTTT.

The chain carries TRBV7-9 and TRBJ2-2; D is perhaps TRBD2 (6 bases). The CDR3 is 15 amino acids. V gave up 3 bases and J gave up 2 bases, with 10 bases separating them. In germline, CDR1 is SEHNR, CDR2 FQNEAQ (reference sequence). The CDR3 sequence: CASSFSGLNTGELFF. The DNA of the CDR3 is TGTGCCAGCAGCTTTAGCGGACTAAACACCGGGGAGCTGTTTTTT.

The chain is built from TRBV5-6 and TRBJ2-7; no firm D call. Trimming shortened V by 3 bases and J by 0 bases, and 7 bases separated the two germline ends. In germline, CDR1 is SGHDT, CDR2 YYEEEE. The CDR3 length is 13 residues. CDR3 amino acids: CASSWTSSYEQYF. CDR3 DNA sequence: TGTGCCAGCAGCTGGACGAGCTCCTACGAGCAGTACTTC.

The DNA for the CDR3 is TGTGCCAGCAGCCAGGGGCTGGGAATGAACACTGAAGCTTTCTTT. It translates to CASSQGLGMNTEAFF. V gene TRBV27 combines with J gene TRBJ1-1; D is perhaps TRBD1 (6 bases). V was pared by 6 bases and J by 0 bases, with 14 bases between. Germline-derived CDR1 and CDR2 are MNHEY and SMNVEV (reference sequence). This CDR3 comprises 15 residues.

In nucleotides, the CDR3 is TGTGCCAGTAGCCTAGGGGAATTCGGCGCAGATACGCAGTATTTT. This codes for CASSLGEFGADTQYF. This chain links TRBV19 with TRBJ2-3, with TRBD1 as a possible D gene (5 bases). Trimming took off 6 bases at V and 4 bases at J, with 17 bases between the two ends. This CDR3 is built from 15 residues. Looked up from germline, CDR1 is LNHDA and CDR2 is SQIVND (reference sequence).

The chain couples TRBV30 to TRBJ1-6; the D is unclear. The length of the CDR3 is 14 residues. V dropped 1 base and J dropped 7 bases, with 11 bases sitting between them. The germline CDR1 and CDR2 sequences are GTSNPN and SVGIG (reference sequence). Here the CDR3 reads CAWSAGIGNSPLHF. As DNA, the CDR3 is TGTGCCTGGAGTGCAGGAATCGGCAATTCACCCCTCCACTTT.

In DNA form, the CDR3 reads TGTGCCAGCCTGGGACAGTCCTACGAGCAGTACTTC. It translates to CASLGQSYEQYF. The chain links TRBV2 to TRBJ2-7, with 7 bases lining up with TRBD1. This CDR3 has 12 amino acids. CDR1 is SNHLY, CDR2 FYNNEI, per germline. V lost 8 bases, J lost 1 base, and 2 bases stayed unmatched.

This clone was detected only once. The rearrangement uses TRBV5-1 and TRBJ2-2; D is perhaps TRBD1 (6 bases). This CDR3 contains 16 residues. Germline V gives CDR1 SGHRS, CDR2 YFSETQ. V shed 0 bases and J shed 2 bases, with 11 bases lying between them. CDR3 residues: CASSLVNRVNTGELFF. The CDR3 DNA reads TGCGCCAGCAGCTTGGTAAACAGGGTCAACACCGGGGAGCTGTTTTTT.

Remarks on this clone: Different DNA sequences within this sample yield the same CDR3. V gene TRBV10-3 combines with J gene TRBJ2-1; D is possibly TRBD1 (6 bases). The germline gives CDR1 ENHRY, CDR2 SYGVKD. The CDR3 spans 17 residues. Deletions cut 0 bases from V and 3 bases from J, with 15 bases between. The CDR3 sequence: CAISESQGSGDYNEQFF. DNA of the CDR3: TGTGCCATCAGTGAGTCCCAGGGGAGCGGTGACTACAATGAGCAGTTCTTC.

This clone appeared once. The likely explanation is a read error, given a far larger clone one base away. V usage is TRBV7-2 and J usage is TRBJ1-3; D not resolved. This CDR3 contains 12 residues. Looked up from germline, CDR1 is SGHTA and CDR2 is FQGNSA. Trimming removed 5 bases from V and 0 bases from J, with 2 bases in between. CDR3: CASSHSGNTIYF. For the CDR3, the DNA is TGTGCCAGCAGCCACTCTGGAAACACCATATATTTT.

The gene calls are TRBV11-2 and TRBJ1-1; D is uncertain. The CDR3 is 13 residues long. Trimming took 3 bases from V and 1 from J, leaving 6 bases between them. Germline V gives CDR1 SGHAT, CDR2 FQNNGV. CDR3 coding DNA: TGTGCCAGCAGCTTTGCCCAGAACACTGAAGCTTTCTTT. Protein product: CASSFAQNTEAFF. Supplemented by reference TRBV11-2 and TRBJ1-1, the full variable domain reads EAGVAQSPRYKIIEKRQSVAFWCNPISGHATLYWYQQILGQGPKLLIQFQNNGVVDDSQLPKDRFSAERLKGVDSTLKIQPAKLEDSAVYLCASSFAQNTEAFFGQGTRLTVV.

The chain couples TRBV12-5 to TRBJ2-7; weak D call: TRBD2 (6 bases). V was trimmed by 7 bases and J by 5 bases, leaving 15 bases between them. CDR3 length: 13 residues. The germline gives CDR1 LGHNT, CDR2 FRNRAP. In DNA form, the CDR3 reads TGTGCTAGTGCCCTTTTGGGGGGACACGAGCAGTACTTC. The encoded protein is CASALLGGHEQYF.

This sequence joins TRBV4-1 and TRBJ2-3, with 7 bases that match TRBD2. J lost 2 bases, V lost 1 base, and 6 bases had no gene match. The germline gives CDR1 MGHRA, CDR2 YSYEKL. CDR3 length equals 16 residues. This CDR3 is CASSQASGAATDTQYF. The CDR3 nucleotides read TGCGCCAGCAGCCAAGCCAGCGGGGCTGCCACAGATACGCAGTATTTT.

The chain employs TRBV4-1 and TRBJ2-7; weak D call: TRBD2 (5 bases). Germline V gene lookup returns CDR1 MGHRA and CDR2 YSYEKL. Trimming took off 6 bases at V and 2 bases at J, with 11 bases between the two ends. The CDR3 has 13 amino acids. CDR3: CASSLGVTYEQYF. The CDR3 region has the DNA TGCGCCAGCAGTCTCGGGGTAACCTACGAGCAGTACTTC.

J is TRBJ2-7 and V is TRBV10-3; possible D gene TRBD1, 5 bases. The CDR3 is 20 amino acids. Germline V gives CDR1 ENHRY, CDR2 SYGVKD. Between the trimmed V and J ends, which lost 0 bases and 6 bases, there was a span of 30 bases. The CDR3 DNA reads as TGTGCCATCAGTGAGTCGTGGGGTCTCCTAGGGGAACCGACGTATCTCGAGCAGTACTTC. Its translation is CAISESWGLLGEPTYLEQYF.

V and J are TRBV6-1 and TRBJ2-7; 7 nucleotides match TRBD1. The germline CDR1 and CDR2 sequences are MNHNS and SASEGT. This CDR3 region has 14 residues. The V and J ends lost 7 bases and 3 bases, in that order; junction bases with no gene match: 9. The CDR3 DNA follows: TGTGCCAGCATTACTGACAGGGACCACTACGAGCAGTACTTC. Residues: CASITDRDHYEQYF.

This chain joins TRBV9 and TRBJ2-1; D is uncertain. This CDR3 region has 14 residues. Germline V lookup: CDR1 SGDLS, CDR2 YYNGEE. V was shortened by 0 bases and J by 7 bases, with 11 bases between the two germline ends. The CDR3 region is CASSVGWARNEQFF. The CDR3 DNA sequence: TGTGCCAGCAGCGTAGGGTGGGCTAGAAATGAGCAGTTCTTC.

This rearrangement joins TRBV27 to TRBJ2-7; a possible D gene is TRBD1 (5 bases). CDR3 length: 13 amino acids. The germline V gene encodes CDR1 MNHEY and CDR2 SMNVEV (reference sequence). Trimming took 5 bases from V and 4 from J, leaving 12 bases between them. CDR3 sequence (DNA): TGTGCCAGCAGTGTAGACACAGGTTACGAGCAGTACTTC. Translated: CASSVDTGYEQYF.

DNA for the CDR3: TGTGCCAGCAGCCAAGATCCACCCTACGAGCAGTACTTC. Protein sequence: CASSQDPPYEQYF. The chain joins TRBV14 to TRBJ2-7; D call uncertain. V lost 0 bases to trimming and J lost 2 bases, with 5 bases between them. CDR1 SGHDN and CDR2 FVKESK come from the germline V gene. The CDR3 runs to 13 residues.

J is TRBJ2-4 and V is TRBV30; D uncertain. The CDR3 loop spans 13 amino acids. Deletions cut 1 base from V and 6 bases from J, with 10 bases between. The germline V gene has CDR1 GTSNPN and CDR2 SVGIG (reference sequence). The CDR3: CAWSGRNINIQYF. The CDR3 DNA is TGTGCCTGGAGTGGACGTAACATAAACATTCAGTACTTC.

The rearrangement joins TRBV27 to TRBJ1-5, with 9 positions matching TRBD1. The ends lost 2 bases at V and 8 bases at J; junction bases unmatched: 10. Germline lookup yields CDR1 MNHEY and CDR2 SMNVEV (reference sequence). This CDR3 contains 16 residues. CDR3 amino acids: CASSLVSWTGVKPQHF. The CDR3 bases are TGTGCCAGCAGTTTAGTCTCTTGGACAGGGGTAAAGCCCCAGCATTTT.

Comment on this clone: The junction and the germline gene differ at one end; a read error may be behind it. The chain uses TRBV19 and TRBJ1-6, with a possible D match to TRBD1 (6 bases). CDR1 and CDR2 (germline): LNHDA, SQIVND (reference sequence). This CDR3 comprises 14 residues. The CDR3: CAGSSGEVNSPLHF. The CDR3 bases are TGTGCCGGTAGTTCAGGGGAAGTTAATTCACCCCTCCACTTT.

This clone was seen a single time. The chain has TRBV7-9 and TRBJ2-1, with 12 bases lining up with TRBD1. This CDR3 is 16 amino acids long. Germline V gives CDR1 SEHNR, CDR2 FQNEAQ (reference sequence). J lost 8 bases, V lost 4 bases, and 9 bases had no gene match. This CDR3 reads CASSSLPGQGADEQFF. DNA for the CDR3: TGTGCCAGCAGCTCACTACCGGGACAGGGGGCCGATGAGCAGTTCTTC. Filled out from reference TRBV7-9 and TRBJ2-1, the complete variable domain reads DTGVSQNPRHKITKRGQNVTFRCDPISEHNRLYWYRQTLGQGPEFLTYFQNEAQLEKSRLLSDRFSAERPKGSFSTLEIQRTEQGDSAMYLCASSSLPGQGADEQFFGPGTRLTVL.

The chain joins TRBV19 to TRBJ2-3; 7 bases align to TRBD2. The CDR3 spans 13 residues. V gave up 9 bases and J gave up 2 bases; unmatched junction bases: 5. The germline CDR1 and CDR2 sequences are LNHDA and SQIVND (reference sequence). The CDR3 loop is CASRDYLTDTQYF. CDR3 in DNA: TGTGCCAGCCGGGACTACCTCACAGATACGCAGTATTTT.